Listed here are 23 T cell receptor beta chains from one sample, sequenced in a study of tumor and adjacent non-tumor tissue in lung cancer. The template was RNA from unsorted bulk tissue. TCRbeta libraries were built with three rounds of nested PCR, modified from ARM-PCR. One entry per CDR3 protein, called by TCRdb with MiXCR from the multiplex PCR reads. The table has 84,000 or so distinct CDR3 sequences, more than 60% seen once. The specimen sequenced was lung tumor tissue. The receptors originated from a man in his 70s with non-small cell lung cancer.

The gene calls are TRBV11-2 and TRBJ2-7, with TRBD1 matching over 7 bases. Trimming removed 7 bases from V and 3 bases from J; junction bases left unmatched: 9. Germline V lookup: CDR1 SGHAT, CDR2 FQNNGV. The CDR3 consists of 14 residues. The CDR3 DNA sequence: TGTGCCAGCAACGAAGGGGACAGATACTACGAGCAGTACTTC. Translated: CASNEGDRYYEQYF. Full variable domain (rest looked up from reference TRBV11-2 and TRBJ2-7): EAGVAQSPRYKIIEKRQSVAFWCNPISGHATLYWYQQILGQGPKLLIQFQNNGVVDDSQLPKDRFSAERLKGVDSTLKIQPAKLEDSAVYLCASNEGDRYYEQYFGPGTRLTVT.

In this sample, this clonotype turned up many times. V and J are TRBV29-1 and TRBJ2-3; D gene uncertain. With 6 bases removed from V and 2 bases from J, the gap between germline ends came to 15 bases. There are 14 residues in the CDR3. Germline assignment: CDR1 SQVTM and CDR2 ANQGSEA. The CDR3 region is CSVSLLGNTDTQYF. The CDR3 DNA is TGCAGCGTCTCCCTTCTGGGAAACACAGATACGCAGTATTTT.

This clonotype was counted many times. The CDR3: CASSYSTGGSYNEQFF. The CDR3 nucleotides read TGTGCCAGCAGTTACTCAACGGGGGGTTCCTACAATGAGCAGTTCTTC. V usage is TRBV6-5 and J usage is TRBJ2-1, with 7 bases aligning to TRBD2. CDR3 length equals 16 residues. Germline V gene sequence: CDR1 MNHEY, CDR2 SVGAGI. After removal of 0 bases from V and 1 base from J, the junction contained 3 bases not matched to a gene.

This clonotype has a handful of counts. The junction shows a germline mismatch at one end, possibly a read error. The chain links TRBV11-3 to TRBJ1-1; D possibly corresponds to TRBD1 (6 bases). Germline CDR1 SGHNT, CDR2 YENEEA. The CDR3 contains 16 residues. The CDR3 here is CASSRNGTNMDTEAIF. The CDR3 DNA follows: TGTGCCAGCAGCCGCAACGGGACAAATATGGACACAGAAGCTATCTTT. Full variable domain (remainder filled in from reference TRBV11-3 and TRBJ1-1): EAGVVQSPRYKIIEKKQPVAFWCNPISGHNTLYWYLQNLGQGPELLIRYENEEAVDDSQLPKDRFSAERLKGVDSTLKIQPAELGDSAVYLCASSRNGTNMDTEAIFGQGTRLTVV.

This clonotype occurred a few times. The rearrangement joins TRBV20-1 to TRBJ2-4; D tentatively fits TRBD1 or TRBD2 (5 bases each). The germline V gene encodes CDR1 DFQATT and CDR2 SNEGSKA (reference sequence). V lost 0 bases and J 0 bases, leaving 6 bases between the germline ends. This CDR3 is 14 amino acids long. The CDR3, as DNA: TGCAGTGCTAGAGAGGGGGAAGCCAAAAACATTCAGTACTTC. Translated: CSAREGEAKNIQYF.

As regards this clonotype: Given a much more abundant clone one base away, this may be a read error. The chain joins TRBV5-4 to TRBJ2-7; the D gene could be TRBD1 or TRBD2 (7 bases each). The germline V gene encodes CDR1 SGHNT and CDR2 YYREEE (reference sequence). The CDR3 loop spans 14 amino acids. CDR3 region: CVSSRGGQGNEQYF. The DNA of the CDR3 is TGTGTCAGCAGCAGGGGGGGGCAGGGGAACGAGCAGTACTTC.

This chain's CDR3 is CASSFGVVAEAFF. Here the CDR3 DNA reads TGTGCCAGCAGCTTCGGGGTTGTCGCTGAAGCTTTCTTT. J is TRBJ1-1 and V is TRBV7-9; the D is unclear. Germline V gene data show CDR1 as SEHNR and CDR2 as FQNEAQ (reference sequence). The length of the CDR3 is 13 residues. Trimming shortened V by 3 bases and J by 6 bases, and 11 bases separated the two germline ends.

In regard to this clonotype: This clone may be a read error of a much larger clone one base away. The CDR3 loop reads CTSSRGAGEQYF. In nucleotides, the CDR3 is TGTACCAGCAGTCGGGGGGCTGGCGAGCAGTACTTC. The V call is TRBV12-3 or TRBV12-4, the J call TRBJ2-7; TRBD2 might be the D (7 bases). The CDR3 runs 12 residues.

The chain carries TRBV19 and TRBJ2-2; no clear D. This CDR3 comprises 16 residues. Germline-derived CDR1 and CDR2 are LNHDA and SQIVND (reference sequence). V shed 1 base and J shed 0 bases, with 9 bases lying between them. Here the CDR3 reads CASSIVAGSNTGELFF. In nucleotides, the CDR3 is TGTGCCAGTAGTATAGTGGCAGGCTCGAACACCGGGGAGCTGTTTTTT. Drawing the rest from reference TRBV19 and TRBJ2-2, the complete variable domain is DGGITQSPKYLFRKEGQNVTLSCEQNLNHDAMYWYRQDPGQGLRLIYYSQIVNDFQKGDIAEGYSVSREKKESFPLTVTSAQKNPTAFYLCASSIVAGSNTGELFFGEGSRLTVL.

This clonotype appeared once. The junction shows a germline mismatch at one end, possibly a read error. J is TRBJ2-3 and V is TRBV11-1, with D perhaps TRBD2 (5 bases). This CDR3 has 15 amino acids. The germline CDR1 and CDR2 sequences are SGHAT and FQDESV (reference sequence). In DNA form, the CDR3 reads TGTGCTAGCAGCTTACGGGGTAGGGACACAGATACGCAGTATTTT. This encodes CASSLRGRDTDTQYF.

As for this clonotype: A junction boundary mismatches the germline segment, possibly from a read error. The chain links TRBV11-2 to TRBJ2-4, with D possibly TRBD2 on 6 matching bases. The CDR3 totals 14 residues. The germline V gene encodes CDR1 SGHAT and CDR2 FQNNGV. CDR3 sequence reads: CANSLPEGRNIQYF. CDR3 DNA sequence: TGTGCCAACAGCCTGCCGGAGGGCAGAAACATTCAGTACTTC.

Remarks on this clonotype: A clone one base away is much larger, so this may be a read error. The gene calls are TRBV5-1 and TRBJ2-2; tentative D call: TRBD2 (6 bases). Germline V gene sequence: CDR1 SGHRS, CDR2 YFSETQ. This CDR3 spans 15 amino acids. CDR3 protein: CTSNFSGVNTGELFF. The CDR3 nucleotides read TGCACCAGCAACTTTAGCGGAGTGAACACCGGGGAGCTGTTTTTT.

For this clonotype: A much bigger clone sits one base away, suggesting this may be a read error. This chain connects TRBV10-3 to TRBJ1-2; D is unclear. Germline CDR1 ENHRY, CDR2 SYGVKD. This CDR3 is built from 11 residues. The CDR3 protein is CTISESYGYTF. The DNA of the CDR3 is TGTACCATCTCGGAGAGCTATGGCTACACCTTC.

Notes on this clonotype: A much larger clone lies one base from this, so it may be a read error. The chain links TRBV28 to TRBJ2-6; D gene unclear. The CDR3 runs to 14 residues. The germline gives CDR1 MDHEN, CDR2 SYDVKM. The CDR3 nucleotides read TGTGACAGCAGTCCTGGGGTCGGGGCCAACGTCCTGACTTTC. Its protein is CDSSPGVGANVLTF.

The chain combines TRBV20-1 with TRBJ2-5; 8 bases are a match to TRBD1. The CDR3 consists of 14 residues. The germline gives CDR1 DFQATT, CDR2 SNEGSKA (reference sequence). CDR3 sequence reads: CSALYRGRFGTQYF. The CDR3 coding sequence is TGCAGCGCTCTTTACAGGGGGAGATTCGGGACCCAGTACTTC.

Comment on this clonotype: The missing conserved phenylalanine or tryptophan at the end of this CDR3 makes a read error likely. Because the CDR3's place on the DNA is in doubt, the DNA is left out and the CDR3 is given as listed by TCRdb. This rearrangement joins TRBV10-3 to TRBJ1-5. Both ends counted, the CDR3 spans 15 residues. Germline values: CDR1 ENHRY, CDR2 SYGVKD. The CDR3 spells CAISELVGSNQPLHL.

On this clonotype: A much larger clone differs from this one at a single base, so this may be a read error. No conserved phenylalanine or tryptophan ends this CDR3, so it is likely a read error. The rearrangement uses TRBV6-6 and TRBJ2-5; D is possibly TRBD2 (5 bases). Germline lookup yields CDR1 MNHNY and CDR2 SVGAGI (reference sequence). CDR3 length: 14 residues. Trimming pared 4 bases from V and 0 bases from J, leaving 9 bases between. CDR3 sequence reads: CASSSSGNQETQYL. Here the CDR3 DNA reads TGTGCCAGCAGTTCCAGCGGTAACCAAGAGACCCAGTACTTA.

The chain links TRBV11-2 to TRBJ2-5; 11 nucleotides align to TRBD2. From germline, CDR1 is SGHAT and CDR2 FQNNGV. The CDR3 runs to 16 residues. V lost 4 bases to trimming and J lost 2 bases; unmatched junction nucleotides: 6. The DNA for the CDR3 is TGTGCCAGCAGCTCACTAGCGGGAGTATGGCAAGAGACCCAGTACTTC. Its translation is CASSSLAGVWQETQYF.

The chain recombines TRBV30 with TRBJ1-5; D is undetermined. This CDR3 is 13 amino acids long. The V end lost 1 base, the J end lost 7 bases, and 11 bases lay between the germline ends. Looked up from germline, CDR1 is GTSNPN and CDR2 is SVGIG (reference sequence). The CDR3 coding sequence is TGTGCCTGGAGTGAAGAAATGCGCCAGCCCCAGCATTTT. Amino acid sequence: CAWSEEMRQPQHF.

In regard to this clonotype: At one of its ends the junction is not consistent with the germline gene, which may arise from a read error. The chain combines TRBV6-5 with TRBJ1-6; 8 bases line up with TRBD1. The CDR3 is 15 residues long. CDR1 is MNHEY and CDR2 is SVGAGI in the germline V gene. The CDR3 is CASSTPGQAHPPLHF. For the CDR3, the DNA is TGTGCCAGCAGTACGCCGGGACAGGCCCATCCACCCCTCCATTTT.

On this clonotype: One junction end does not reproduce the germline sequence, and a read error may be involved. CDR3 DNA: TGTCCCAGCAGCTTAGTGAGTAGCGGTTACGATGAGCAGTTCTTC. This translates into CPSSLVSSGYDEQFF. The chain uses TRBV11-2 and TRBJ2-1; tentative D call: TRBD2 (6 bases). Looked up from germline, CDR1 is SGHAT and CDR2 is FQNNGV. The CDR3 contains 15 residues.

As for this clonotype: It may be a read error: a sequence one base away is much more abundant. This CDR3 is CTSSSGTGQDTQYF. In DNA, the CDR3 is TGCACCAGCAGCTCCGGGACAGGGCAAGATACGCAGTATTTT. The chain employs TRBV10-2 and TRBJ2-3; 9 nucleotides align to TRBD1. The CDR3 covers 14 residues. CDR1 WSHSY and CDR2 SAAADI come from the germline V gene.

Details on this clonotype: This may arise from a read error, as a much more abundant clone is one base away. The chain couples TRBV7-9 to TRBJ2-2; D gene ambiguous. The CDR3 spans 13 residues. Per germline, CDR1 SEHNR and CDR2 FQNEAQ (reference sequence). CDR3: CASCLRLEGELFF. DNA of the CDR3: TGTGCCAGCTGCTTAAGGCTCGAAGGGGAGCTGTTTTTT.